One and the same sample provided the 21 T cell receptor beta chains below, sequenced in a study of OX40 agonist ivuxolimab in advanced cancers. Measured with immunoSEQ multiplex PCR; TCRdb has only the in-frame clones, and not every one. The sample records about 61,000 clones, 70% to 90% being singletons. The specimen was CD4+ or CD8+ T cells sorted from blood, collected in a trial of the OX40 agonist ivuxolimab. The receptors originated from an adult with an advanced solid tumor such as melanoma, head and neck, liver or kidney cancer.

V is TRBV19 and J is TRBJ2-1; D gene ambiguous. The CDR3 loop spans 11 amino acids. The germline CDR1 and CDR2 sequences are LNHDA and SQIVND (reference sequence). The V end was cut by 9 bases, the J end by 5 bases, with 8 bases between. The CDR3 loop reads CASQMNNEQFF. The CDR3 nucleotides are TGTGCCAGCCAAATGAACAATGAGCAGTTCTTC.

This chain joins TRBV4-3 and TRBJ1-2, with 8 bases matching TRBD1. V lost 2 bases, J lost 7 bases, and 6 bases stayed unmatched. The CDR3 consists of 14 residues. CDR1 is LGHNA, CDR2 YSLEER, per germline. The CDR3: CASSQQTTGAGYTF. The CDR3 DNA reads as TGCGCCAGCAGCCAACAGACGACAGGGGCTGGCTACACCTTC.

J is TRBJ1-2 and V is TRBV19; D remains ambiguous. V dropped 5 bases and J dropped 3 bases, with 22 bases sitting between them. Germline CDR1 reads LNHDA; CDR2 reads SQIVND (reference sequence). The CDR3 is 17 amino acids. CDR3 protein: CASSARVTRTPDYGYTF. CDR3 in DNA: TGTGCCAGTAGTGCACGTGTTACACGAACCCCCGACTATGGCTACACCTTC.

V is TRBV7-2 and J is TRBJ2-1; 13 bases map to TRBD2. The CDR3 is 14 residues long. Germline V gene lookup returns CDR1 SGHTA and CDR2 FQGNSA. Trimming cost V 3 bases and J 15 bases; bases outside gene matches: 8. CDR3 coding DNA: TGTGCCAGCAGCTTCTTCACTAGCGGGGGGGCCCCGTTCTTC. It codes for CASSFFTSGGAPFF.

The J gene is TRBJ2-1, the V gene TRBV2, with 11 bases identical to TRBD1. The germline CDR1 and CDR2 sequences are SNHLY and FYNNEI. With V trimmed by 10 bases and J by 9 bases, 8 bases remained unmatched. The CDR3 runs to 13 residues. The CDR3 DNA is TGTGCCACCGGACAGGGGGCGGCTTTTGAGCAGTTCTTC. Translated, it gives CATGQGAAFEQFF.

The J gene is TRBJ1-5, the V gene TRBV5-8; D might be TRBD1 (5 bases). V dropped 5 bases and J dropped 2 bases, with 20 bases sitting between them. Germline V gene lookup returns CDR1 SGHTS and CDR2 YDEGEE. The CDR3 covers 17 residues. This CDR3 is CASSQRVGVRGNQPQHF. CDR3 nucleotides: TGTGCCAGCAGTCAGCGGGTGGGGGTTCGAGGCAATCAGCCCCAGCATTTT.

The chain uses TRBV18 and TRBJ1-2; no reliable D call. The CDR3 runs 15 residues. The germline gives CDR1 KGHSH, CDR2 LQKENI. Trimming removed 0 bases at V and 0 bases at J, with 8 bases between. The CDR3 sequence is CASSPPERPNYGYTF. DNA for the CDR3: TGTGCCAGCTCACCACCGGAGAGACCTAACTATGGCTACACCTTC.

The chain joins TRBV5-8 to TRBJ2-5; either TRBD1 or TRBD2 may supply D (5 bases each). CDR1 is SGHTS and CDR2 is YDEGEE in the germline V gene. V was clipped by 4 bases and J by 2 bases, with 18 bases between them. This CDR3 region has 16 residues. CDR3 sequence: CASSATGLSSQETQYF. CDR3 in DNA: TGTGCCAGCAGCGCCACAGGACTGAGTTCGCAAGAGACCCAGTACTTC.

The CDR3 here is CASSVIGGETQYF. The CDR3 DNA follows: TGTGCCAGCAGCGTAATAGGCGGTGAGACCCAGTACTTC. The rearrangement uses TRBV5-4 and TRBJ2-5; D is unresolved. The V gene's germline CDR1 is SGHNT and CDR2 YYREEE (reference sequence). The CDR3 loop spans 13 amino acids. V was cut by 4 bases and J by 5 bases, with 12 bases left in between.

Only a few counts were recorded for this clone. CDR3 sequence: CASRAGQLNTEAFF. The CDR3 DNA reads TGCGCCAGCAGAGCGGGACAGTTGAACACTGAAGCTTTCTTT. This chain joins TRBV5-1 and TRBJ1-1; 7 bases fit TRBD1. V lost 5 bases and J lost 0; bases outside the gene matches: 4. The CDR3 loop spans 14 amino acids. CDR1 is SGHRS and CDR2 is YFSETQ in the germline V gene.

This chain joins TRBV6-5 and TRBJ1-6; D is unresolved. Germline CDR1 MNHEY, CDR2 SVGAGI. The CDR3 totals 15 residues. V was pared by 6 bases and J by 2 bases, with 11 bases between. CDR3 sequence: CASSEGDPYNSPLHF. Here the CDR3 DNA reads TGTGCCAGCAGCGAGGGCGATCCCTATAATTCACCCCTCCACTTT.

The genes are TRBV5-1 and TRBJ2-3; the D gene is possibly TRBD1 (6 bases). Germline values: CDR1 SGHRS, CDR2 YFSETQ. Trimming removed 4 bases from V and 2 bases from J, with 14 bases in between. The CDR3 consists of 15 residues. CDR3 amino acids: CASSTSGVATDTQYF. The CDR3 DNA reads TGCGCCAGCAGCACTTCAGGGGTGGCCACAGATACGCAGTATTTT.

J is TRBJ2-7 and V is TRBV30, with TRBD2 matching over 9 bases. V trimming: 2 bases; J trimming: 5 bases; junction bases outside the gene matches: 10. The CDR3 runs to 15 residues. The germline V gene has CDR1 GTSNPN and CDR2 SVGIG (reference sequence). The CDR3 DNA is TGTGCCTGGAGTCCTACAGGGACTAGCTCACACGAGCAGTACTTC. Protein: CAWSPTGTSSHEQYF.

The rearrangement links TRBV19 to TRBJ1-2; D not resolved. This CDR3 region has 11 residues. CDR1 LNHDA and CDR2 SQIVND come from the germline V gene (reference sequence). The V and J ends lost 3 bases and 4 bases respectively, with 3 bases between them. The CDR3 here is CASSIGYGYTF. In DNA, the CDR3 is TGTGCCAGTAGTATCGGCTATGGCTACACCTTC.

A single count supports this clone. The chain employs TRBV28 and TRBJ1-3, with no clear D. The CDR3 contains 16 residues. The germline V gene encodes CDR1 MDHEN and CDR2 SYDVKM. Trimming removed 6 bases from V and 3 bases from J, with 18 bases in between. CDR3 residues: CASSYPKRYYGNTIYF. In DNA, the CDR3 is TGTGCCAGCAGCTACCCTAAAAGGTATTATGGAAACACCATATATTTT.

The CDR3 DNA follows: TGTGCCAGTAACAGCGGGAGGGCTAGGCTTGAGCAGTTCTTC. It yields the protein CASNSGRARLEQFF. The chain uses TRBV19 and TRBJ2-1; 10 nucleotides align to TRBD2. The CDR3 is 14 residues long. J lost 9 bases, V lost 7 bases, and 9 bases had no gene match. Germline-derived CDR1 and CDR2 are LNHDA and SQIVND (reference sequence). Together with reference TRBV19 and TRBJ2-1, the CDR3 gives the full variable domain: DGGITQSPKYLFRKEGQNVTLSCEQNLNHDAMYWYRQDPGQGLRLIYYSQIVNDFQKGDIAEGYSVSREKKESFPLTVTSAQKNPTAFYLCASNSGRARLEQFFGPGTRLTVL.

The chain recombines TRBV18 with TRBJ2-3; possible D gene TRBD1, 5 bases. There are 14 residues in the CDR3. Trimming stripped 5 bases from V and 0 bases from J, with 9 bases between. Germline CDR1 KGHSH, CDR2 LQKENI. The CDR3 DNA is TGTGCCAGCTCAGGGGCCGGCAGCACAGATACGCAGTATTTT. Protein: CASSGAGSTDTQYF.

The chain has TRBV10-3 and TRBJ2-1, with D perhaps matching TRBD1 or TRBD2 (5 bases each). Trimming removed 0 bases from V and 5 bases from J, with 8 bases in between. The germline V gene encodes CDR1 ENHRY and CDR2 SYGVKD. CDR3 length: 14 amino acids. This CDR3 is CAISESGTDNEQFF. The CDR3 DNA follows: TGTGCCATCAGTGAGTCAGGGACCGACAATGAGCAGTTCTTC.

The CDR3 DNA is TGTGCCAGCAGCTTAGGCAGCGCCGTTGAAGCTTTCTTT. Amino acid sequence: CASSLGSAVEAFF. This sequence joins TRBV5-4 and TRBJ1-1; D gene ambiguous. Germline V gene sequence: CDR1 SGHNT, CDR2 YYREEE (reference sequence). V lost 2 bases and J lost 7, with 12 bases in between. This CDR3 has 13 residues.

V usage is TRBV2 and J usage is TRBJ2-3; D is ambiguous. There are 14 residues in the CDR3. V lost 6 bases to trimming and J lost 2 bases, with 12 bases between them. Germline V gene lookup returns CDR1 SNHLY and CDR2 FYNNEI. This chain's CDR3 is CASSERTNTDTQYF. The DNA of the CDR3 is TGTGCCAGCAGCGAACGGACGAACACAGATACGCAGTATTTT.

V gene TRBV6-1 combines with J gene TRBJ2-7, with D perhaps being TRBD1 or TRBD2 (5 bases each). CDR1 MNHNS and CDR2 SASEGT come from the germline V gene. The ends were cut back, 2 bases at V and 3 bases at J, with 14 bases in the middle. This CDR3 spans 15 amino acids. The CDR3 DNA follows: TGTGCCAGCAGTGAATCGCTTGAGGGGTTCTACGAGCAGTACTTC. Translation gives CASSESLEGFYEQYF.